A single sample gave rise to the 11 T cell receptor beta chains below, sequenced in a study of T-cell reconstitution after alpha-beta-depleted transplantation in children. The TCRbeta library was prepared with unique molecular identifiers. From the PCR reads, TCRdb called clonotypes with MiXCR, one entry per CDR3 protein. This table has about a million distinct CDR3 sequences, around 30% appearing once. Material: PBMCs, mostly from graft donor cells, obtained 360 days after TCRalphabeta/CD19-depleted stem cell transplant. These receptors were collected from a boy younger than two who had a stem cell transplant for SCID, so the T cells may come from the graft donor.

In the case of this clonotype: Just one base apart from a much larger clone, this may be a read error. The chain employs TRBV6-4 and TRBJ2-1, with TRBD2 as a possible D gene (5 bases). The CDR3 runs 13 residues. Germline CDR1 MRHNA, CDR2 SNTAGT. CDR3 DNA sequence: TGTGCCAGCAGAGACTCGCCGGCGGGTGAGCAGTTCTTC. It codes for CASRDSPAGEQFF.

This clonotype has more than one count but fewer than ten. V usage is TRBV5-1 and J usage is TRBJ1-4, with 7 nucleotides matching TRBD1. Per the germline V gene, CDR1 is SGHRS and CDR2 is YFSETQ. The CDR3 spans 17 residues. V gave up 4 bases and J gave up 0 bases; unmatched junction bases: 9. CDR3 in amino acids: CASSHPDRRATNEKLFF. The CDR3 nucleotides read TGCGCCAGCAGCCACCCGGACAGGAGAGCAACTAATGAAAAACTGTTTTTT.

The rearrangement links TRBV7-9 to TRBJ2-7; D is perhaps TRBD1 (5 bases). Germline V gene data show CDR1 as SEHNR and CDR2 as FQNEAQ (reference sequence). V was trimmed by 7 bases and J by 3 bases, leaving 13 bases between them. The CDR3 loop spans 13 amino acids. CDR3 loop: CASTPGSHYEQYF. The DNA of the CDR3 is TGTGCCAGCACACCAGGGTCCCACTACGAGCAGTACTTC.

The chain combines TRBV12-3 or TRBV12-4 with TRBJ1-5; TRBD1 aligns across 11 bases. This CDR3 spans 17 amino acids. V was pared by 4 bases and J by 1 base, with 6 bases of the junction left unmatched. Here the CDR3 reads CASSSWTGGASNQPQHF. DNA for the CDR3: TGTGCCAGCAGTTCGTGGACAGGGGGCGCGAGCAATCAGCCCCAGCATTTT.

Note on this clonotype: At one boundary the junction diverges from the germline segment, which might be a read error. This sequence joins TRBV3-1 and TRBJ2-3; 11 nucleotides agree with TRBD2. Looked up from germline, CDR1 is LGHDT and CDR2 is YNNKEL (reference sequence). The CDR3 contains 20 residues. The CDR3 spells CASTQDGFHLAGGPTDTQYF. In DNA, the CDR3 is TGTGCCAGCACCCAAGATGGGTTCCATCTAGCGGGGGGACCCACAGATACGCAGTATTTT.

This clonotype showed up many times. The rearrangement joins TRBV3-1 to TRBJ2-7, with D perhaps assigned TRBD1 or TRBD2 (5 bases each). The germline CDR1 and CDR2 sequences are LGHDT and YNNKEL (reference sequence). V shed 4 bases and J shed 4 bases, with 8 bases lying between them. The CDR3 runs 12 residues. CDR3: CASSRWGYEQYF. The CDR3, as DNA: TGTGCCAGCAGCCGGTGGGGGTACGAGCAGTACTTC.

This clonotype was found a few times. The chain carries TRBV20-1 and TRBJ2-4, with D possibly matching TRBD2 (5 bases). This CDR3 region has 14 residues. CDR1 and CDR2 from the germline V gene are DFQATT and SNEGSKA (reference sequence). The V end was cut by 3 bases, the J end by 3 bases, with 12 bases between. The CDR3 sequence: CSARRVPNKNIQYF. The CDR3 nucleotides read TGCAGTGCTAGGCGGGTACCGAACAAAAACATTCAGTACTTC.

This clonotype has more than one count but fewer than ten. The chain combines TRBV13 with TRBJ2-1, with D possibly being TRBD2 (5 bases). The CDR3 runs to 15 residues. Per the germline V gene, CDR1 is PRHDT and CDR2 is FYEKMQ (reference sequence). The V and J ends lost 5 bases and 8 bases respectively, with 19 bases between them. Written as DNA, the CDR3 is TGTGCCAGCAGCCCCCCGGGAACGGGGATACATGAGCAGTTCTTC. It yields the protein CASSPPGTGIHEQFF.

V and J are TRBV12-3 or TRBV12-4 and TRBJ1-5, with D possibly TRBD1 on 6 matching bases. The CDR3 extends over 15 amino acids. V dropped 3 bases and J dropped 5 bases, with 14 bases sitting between them. For the CDR3, the DNA is TGTGCCAGCAGTTTCTGGGGGGCCCGAGATCAGCCCCAGCATTTT. Residues: CASSFWGARDQPQHF.

This clonotype was seen a single time. The CDR3 reads CASGTRLKALEQYF. CDR3 in DNA: TGTGCCAGCGGGACTCGTCTGAAGGCCCTCGAGCAGTACTTC. This chain connects TRBV12-3 or TRBV12-4 to TRBJ2-7, with D perhaps TRBD2 (6 bases). With 8 bases removed from V and 6 bases from J, the gap between germline ends came to 20 bases. The CDR3 extends over 14 amino acids.

The chain is built from TRBV20-1 and TRBJ1-1, with TRBD1 identical over 11 bases. Trimming took 1 base from V and 3 from J; bases not matched to a gene: 10. Per the germline V gene, CDR1 is DFQATT and CDR2 is SNEGSKA (reference sequence). The CDR3 has 17 amino acids. CDR3 nucleotide sequence: TGCAGTGCTAGAGGGGACAGGGGGGAGTCCGAGGACACTGAAGCTTTCTTT. It yields the protein CSARGDRGESEDTEAFF.